The present T cell receptor beta chain was sequenced within a study of CXCR3-negative and CXCR3-positive naive CD8 T cells (dated by TCRdb to the late 2010s). For context, the study as a whole: Roughly 130 million TRB reads were obtained in total, roughly 1.5 +/- 0.3 million reads per library. The diversity and physicochemical repertoire analyses included ten to eleven donors pooled from two independent experiments. The TRBV-TRBJ cluster analysis covered naive subsets from about 5 donors and memory cells from 3 donors.

For every CD8+ T cell subset, approximately 300,000 cells were flow-sorted straight into RLT lysis buffer, and each subset was sorted in triplicate. To exclude memory contaminants, naive CD8+ T cells were stringently defined as CD45RO-CCR7+CD27+CD95-. Standard density gradient centrifugation was used to isolate peripheral blood mononuclear cells from buffy coats. A FACSAria III was used to flow-sort naive CXCR3-negative and CXCR3-positive CD8+ T cells. Total RNA was extracted from sorted cells with an RNeasy Mini Kit. Here is what the overall study found, with its caveats: Because surface CD5, which has been linked to self-reactivity in mice, was comparable between naive subsets, TCR interaction strength was also inferred from TRB CDR3 physicochemical properties. Within the same donor, TRBV-TRBJ usage looked similar between naive CXCR3-negative and CXCR3-positive cells, but memory cells had distinct patterns. Both naive subsets had comparably high repertoire diversity, while memory CD8+ T cells had much lower repertoire diversity. TRB CDR3s from CXCR3-positive naive cells showed higher hydrophobicity (lower Kidera factor 4), lower energy, and higher strength and volume indices than CXCR3-negative naive cells. Because CXCR3 expression was partially decreased after cryopreservation, freshly isolated PBMCs were used for most assays.

The listed sequencing device is NextSeq 550. The Human TCR Profiling Kit (MiLaboratory) was used to make UMI-labeled 5' RACE TRB cDNA libraries. The full amount of extracted RNA was used for cDNA synthesis, and the full amount of resulting cDNA was used for PCR amplification. The libraries were made side by side, with each library going through the same number of PCR cycles. In the paper's pipeline: With a minimum of two reads required per UMI, MIGEC and MiXCR pulled out about 50,000 +/- 10,000 unique UMI-labeled TRB cDNA molecules from each library. An average of approximately 40,000 +/- 10,000 functional in-frame TRB CDR3 nucleotide clonotypes without stop codons was found per library. Diversity metrics, including normalized Shannon-Wiener and Chao1, were computed in VDJtools after downsampling to 5000 UMI-labeled TRB molecules per sample. VDJtools was used to calculate clonotype-size-weighted physicochemical properties of the central five CDR3 residues, namely interaction energy, strength, volume and Kidera factor 4. Reads reprocessed by TCRdb are summarized as one entry per CDR3 protein sequence, and DNA is absent. None of the V and J calls come from the authors' own analysis; TCRdb made them. The sample's records list thousands of distinct CDR3 sequences. The ten top clones hold approximately 1.2% of the sample.

The germline V gene encodes CDR1 LGHDT and CDR2 YNNKEL (reference sequence). Inclusive of the bounding cysteine and phenylalanine, the CDR3 is 20 residues long. The DNA is unrecorded. As regards this clonotype: Its antigen is not yet known.

Sequencing used naive CXCR3+ CD8+ T cells from blood. This sample's cell subset or site label indicates: CD45RO-CCR7+CD27+CD95- naive CD8+ T cells expressing CXCR3 (TNR3+). The chain is encoded by TRBV3-1 joined to TRBJ2-3; the TCRdb D gene call, TRBD2, has no DNA to confirm it. The receptor's source is a human donor in good health. Some clones in this sample may be carry-over from other donors' samples. The CDR3 reads CASSQDKEREAPKLWDTQYF.